This TCR beta chain was identified in a study of blood T cells in healthy people across ages. V dropped 6 bases and J dropped 2 bases, with 15 bases sitting between them. This CDR3 is 15 amino acids long. Germline-derived CDR1 and CDR2 are MRHNA and SNTAGT. Whole-study results and caveats: Among T cells, TCR beta diversity per million cells dropped roughly linearly as age rose. It was the long-lived donors that had more naive CD4+ cells and higher diversity than aged donors.

A sample-barcoded 5' primer and a J-beta primer mix were used in a second PCR of roughly 6 to 11 cycles. TCRdb independently ran MiXCR on the 5' RACE reads; one entry per CDR3 protein. The data contain 1,800,000 or so distinct CDR3 sequences, around 42% of them seen just once; the ten biggest clones take up 20% to 25%. This clonotype appeared once. No antigen is known for it. This receptor was taken from a human donor in good health. The genes are TRBV6-4 and TRBJ2-3, with D possibly being TRBD1 or TRBD2 (5 bases each). Specimen: blood. CDR3 in amino acids: CASSERGDLTDTQYF. In DNA, the CDR3 is TGTGCCAGCAGCGAACGTGGGGACCTCACAGATACGCAGTATTTT.